This T cell receptor (beta chain) stems from a study of shared clonotypes between healthy human individuals. Findings and limits, study-wide: Donor clonotype sharing was expected to depend on sequencing depth.

There are 13 residues in the CDR3. Germline V gene lookup returns CDR1 SNHLY and CDR2 FYNNEI. The V and J ends lost 1 base and 7 bases respectively, with 10 bases between them. Clones were sequenced by immunoSEQ multiplex PCR, and TCRdb holds only the in-frame ones, with some missing. The table lists over 2 million clones, roughly 95% of them singletons. As for this clone: Its antigen is not identified.

The receptor comes from a man younger than 30 in good health. Sequences were obtained from naive CD4+ T cells sorted from blood. The subset is: CD45RA+ positively selected. The chain has TRBV2 and TRBJ1-2, with unresolved D. The CDR3 DNA reads TGTGCCAGCAGTGAAGAGGCCCTATCTGGCTACACCTTC. It codes for CASSEEALSGYTF.